These 10 T cell receptor beta chains originate from one sample sequenced in a study of shared clonotypes between healthy human individuals (dated by TCRdb to about 2020). The library was obtained by the immunoSEQ multiplex PCR assay. TCRdb took this table from immuneACCESS and kept in-frame rearrangements with V and J called. Such tables lack part of the clones; where checked against another copy, unresolved V genes explain under half of the gap, and the rest is unexplained. The sample table shows over a million clones, and around 78% are seen once. 0.6% to 0.75% of the sample is in the top ten clones. Sequencing input: memory CD4+ T cells from PBMCs. The sample's cell subset or site label, in plain terms: CD45RA-negative fraction. The origin of the receptors is a man in his late teens or twenties in good health. Some clones in this sample may be carry-over from other donors' samples.

This sequence joins TRBV7-8 and TRBJ2-1; 7 positions agree with TRBD2. J was trimmed by 7 bases and V by 3 bases; bases with no gene match: 6. Germline V gene data show CDR1 as SGHVS and CDR2 as FQNEAQ. This CDR3 spans 14 amino acids. CDR3 region: CASSFGTSENEQFF. CDR3 bases: TGTGCCAGCAGCTTTGGTACTAGCGAAAATGAGCAGTTCTTC.

This clone was seen a few times. J is TRBJ2-1 and V is TRBV25-1; D gene ambiguous. CDR3 length equals 13 residues. V was trimmed by 6 bases and J by 4 bases, leaving 10 bases between them. Germline V CDR1 and CDR2: MGHDK, SYGVNS. Here the CDR3 DNA reads TGTGCCAGCAGCCGTCAGGCTTACAATGAGCAGTTCTTC. Translating gives CASSRQAYNEQFF.

A remark on this clone: Additional DNA sequences in this sample encode the identical CDR3. This chain connects TRBV12-5 to TRBJ1-5; D not certain. CDR3 length equals 13 residues. Trimming cost V 1 base and J 1 base, with 2 bases left between them. Per the germline V gene, CDR1 is LGHNT and CDR2 is FRNRAP. The CDR3 region is CASGLGSNQPQHF. CDR3 nucleotide sequence: TGTGCTAGTGGTTTGGGGAGCAATCAGCCCCAGCATTTT.

Notes on this clone: Other DNA sequences in the sample encode the same CDR3. This chain links TRBV18 with TRBJ2-7; 14 bases line up with TRBD2. The V gene end was trimmed by 3 bases and the J gene end by 7 bases; junction bases not matched to a gene: 2. Germline V gene data show CDR1 as KGHSH and CDR2 as LQKENI. CDR3 length equals 14 residues. The CDR3 DNA reads TGTGCCAGCTCACCTGGACTAGCGGGGGGTGAGCAGTACTTC. It yields the protein CASSPGLAGGEQYF.

The chain combines TRBV2 with TRBJ2-7, with 12 bases aligning to TRBD1. The ends lost 9 bases at V and 2 bases at J; junction bases unmatched: 2. CDR3 length: 13 residues. Looked up from germline, CDR1 is SNHLY and CDR2 is FYNNEI. CDR3 sequence (DNA): TGTGCCAGTGGGACAGGGGGCGCCTACGAGCAGTACTTC. This codes for CASGTGGAYEQYF.

The rearrangement uses TRBV2 and TRBJ2-7; 7 positions agree with TRBD2. CDR1 is SNHLY, CDR2 FYNNEI, per germline. The V segment lost 3 bases and the J segment 7 bases; nucleotides outside the gene matches: 15. CDR3 length: 16 residues. The CDR3 spells CASSEVAGVGSREQYF. The CDR3 nucleotides read TGTGCCAGCAGTGAGGTGGCGGGAGTCGGGTCGAGGGAGCAGTACTTC.

This chain connects TRBV5-1 to TRBJ2-5, with D possibly being TRBD1 (6 bases). The V gene's germline CDR1 is SGHRS and CDR2 YFSETQ. The CDR3 has 15 amino acids. V gave up 4 bases and J gave up 2 bases, with 15 bases separating them. The CDR3 is CASSVTGTKQETQYF. CDR3 bases: TGCGCCAGCAGCGTTACCGGGACAAAGCAAGAGACCCAGTACTTC.

The V gene is TRBV7-8, the J gene TRBJ2-3; D gene ambiguous. The germline CDR1 and CDR2 sequences are SGHVS and FQNEAQ. This CDR3 contains 13 residues. Deletions cut 2 bases from V and 5 bases from J, with 8 bases between. In nucleotides, the CDR3 is TGTGCCAGCAGCTTATCGGACCGAGATACGCAGTATTTT. Translated: CASSLSDRDTQYF.

As for this clone: A much larger clone lies a single base off, so this may be a read error. This specimen includes other DNA sequences encoding the same CDR3. V and J are TRBV2 and TRBJ1-2, with a weak D call TRBD1 (5 bases). Between the trimmed V and J ends, which lost 6 bases and 4 bases, there was a span of 9 bases. There are 12 residues in the CDR3. Germline-derived CDR1 and CDR2 are SNHLY and FYNNEI. Here the CDR3 reads CASSPGPYGYTF. For the CDR3, the DNA is TGTGCCAGCAGCCCGGGGCCCTATGGCTACACCTTC.

This rearrangement joins TRBV7-9 to TRBJ2-3; 9 bases align to TRBD1. The CDR3 loop spans 16 amino acids. V trimming: 5 bases; J trimming: 3 bases; junction bases outside the gene matches: 9. Germline CDR1 SEHNR, CDR2 FQNEAQ (reference sequence). The CDR3 nucleotides are TGTGCCAGCAGCCAGACACCGGGACAGGGTACAGATACGCAGTATTTT. Translated, it gives CASSQTPGQGTDTQYF.